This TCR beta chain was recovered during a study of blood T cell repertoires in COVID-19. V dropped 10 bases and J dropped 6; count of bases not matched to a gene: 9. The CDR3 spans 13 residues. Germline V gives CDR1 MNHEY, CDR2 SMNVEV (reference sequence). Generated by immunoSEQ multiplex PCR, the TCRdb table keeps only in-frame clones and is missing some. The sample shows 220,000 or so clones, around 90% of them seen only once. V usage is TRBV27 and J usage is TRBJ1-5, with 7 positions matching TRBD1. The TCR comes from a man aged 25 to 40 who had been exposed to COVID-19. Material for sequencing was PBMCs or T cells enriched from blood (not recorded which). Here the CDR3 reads CATRQGGGQPQHF. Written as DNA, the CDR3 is TGTGCCACGCGACAGGGAGGCGGTCAGCCCCAGCATTTT.